This TCR beta chain was profiled in a study of T cell responses to AZD1222 COVID-19 vaccine. A note on this clone: Its antigen is as yet unknown.

In germline, CDR1 is SGHRS, CDR2 YFSETQ. The CDR3 contains 15 residues. Deletions cut 3 bases from V and 1 base from J, with 11 bases between. Regarding the study as a whole: No day 14 peak samples; only post-peak repertoires were characterized. White British ancestry dominated among donors, who included more females, and clonal diversity was possibly underestimated.

TCRdb's copy holds only in-frame clones and misses some; the assay was immunoSEQ multiplex PCR. The sample lists about 150,000 clones, roughly nine tenths occurring once. The rearrangement joins TRBV5-1 to TRBJ1-3; no definite D call. The TCR was taken from an adult in good health. Sequenced material: peripheral blood, taken on day 0 of AZD1222 vaccination. The CDR3 bases are TGCGCCAGCAGCTCCGAGGGCATATCTGGAAACACCATATATTTT. Its protein product is CASSSEGISGNTIYF. Filled out from reference TRBV5-1 and TRBJ1-3, the complete variable domain reads KAGVTQTPRYLIKTRGQQVTLSCSPISGHRSVSWYQQTPGQGLQFLFEYFSETQRNKGNFPGRFSGRQFSNSRSEMNVSTLELGDSALYLCASSSEGISGNTIYFGEGSWLTVV.